Presented here are 20 T cell receptor beta chains from one specimen sequenced in a study of T cells in tuberculosis. Sorting used thawed, overnight-rested PBMC stained with anti-CD3, a viability dye and GMM-loaded CD1B tetramer. The lipid loaded on the CD1B tetramers was C32 glucose monomycolate from Rhodococcus equi. Clones were read by immunoSEQ multiplex PCR, and TCRdb kept only the in-frame ones, dropping some. The sample consists of about 88,000 clones, about nine tenths of them appearing once. Sample: CD1b-GMM tetramer-negative cells sorted from PBMCs. These receptors came from an adult woman with latent tuberculosis.

The rearrangement uses TRBV19 and TRBJ2-3; 11 nucleotides match TRBD2. J gave up 3 bases and V 2 bases, and 4 bases lay outside the gene matches. The CDR3 runs to 16 residues. Germline CDR1 reads LNHDA; CDR2 reads SQIVND (reference sequence). The CDR3 region has the DNA TGTGCCAGTAGTATACTAGCGGGGGGAGAGACAGATACGCAGTATTTT. It encodes CASSILAGGETDTQYF.

This clone has only one observation. The V call is TRBV28, the J call TRBJ2-2, with 12 bases aligning to TRBD2. V was clipped by 4 bases and J by 0 bases; unmatched bases: 6. The CDR3 covers 18 residues. The germline CDR1 and CDR2 sequences are MDHEN and SYDVKM. The CDR3 coding sequence is TGTGCCAGCAGTTCGACTAGCGGGGGCCCTTCGAACACCGGGGAGCTGTTTTTT. Encoded protein: CASSSTSGGPSNTGELFF.

The genes are TRBV5-1 and TRBJ2-7; 9 nucleotides agree with TRBD1. Unmatched junction bases numbered 6, after V lost 6 bases and J lost 5 bases. In germline, CDR1 is SGHRS, CDR2 YFSETQ. The CDR3 contains 13 residues. The CDR3 DNA follows: TGCGCCAGCAACCCATGGACAGGGGACGAGCAGTACTTC. Amino acid sequence: CASNPWTGDEQYF.

This chain links TRBV6-5 with TRBJ2-1; TRBD2 matches 11 bases. The V segment lost 9 bases and the J segment 3 bases; nucleotides outside the gene matches: 4. Germline CDR1 and CDR2: MNHEY and SVGAGI. CDR3 length: 14 residues. Written as DNA, the CDR3 is TGTGCCAGTGCGGGACTAGCGGACTACAATGAGCAGTTCTTC. Translated, it gives CASAGLADYNEQFF.

This rearrangement joins TRBV12-5 to TRBJ1-1, with unresolved D. The germline V and J ends were trimmed by 1 base and 7 bases, with 4 bases remaining between them. The CDR3 consists of 11 residues. Per the germline V gene, CDR1 is LGHNT and CDR2 is FRNRAP. The CDR3 reads CASGLGHEAFF. The CDR3 bases are TGTGCTAGTGGTTTGGGGCATGAAGCTTTCTTT.

This clone was observed once. The V and J genes are TRBV5-1 and TRBJ2-2, with TRBD2 identical over 11 bases. Germline values: CDR1 SGHRS, CDR2 YFSETQ. V lost 4 bases, J lost 8 bases, and 10 bases stayed unmatched. The CDR3 consists of 16 residues. DNA of the CDR3: TGCGCCAGCAGCACTTTGGGACTAGCGGCTGATGGGGAGCTGTTTTTT. Protein sequence: CASSTLGLAADGELFF.

This chain uses TRBV6-5 with TRBJ2-6, with D maybe TRBD2 (5 bases). This CDR3 has 15 amino acids. CDR1 MNHEY and CDR2 SVGAGI come from the germline V gene. Trimming removed 5 bases from V and 1 base from J, with 9 bases in between. The CDR3: CASSPGSSGANVLTF. CDR3 DNA: TGTGCCAGCAGTCCGGGGAGTTCTGGGGCCAACGTCCTGACTTTC.

This clone was detected only once. The V call is TRBV5-1, the J call TRBJ2-1, with D unclear. From germline, CDR1 is SGHRS and CDR2 YFSETQ. The CDR3 has 12 amino acids. The V and J ends lost 3 bases and 7 bases respectively, with 8 bases between them. CDR3 bases: TGCGCCAGCAGCTCACTCAAGAATGAGCAGTTCTTC. Translating it yields CASSSLKNEQFF.

The chain couples TRBV10-3 to TRBJ2-3; D perhaps matches TRBD2 (6 bases). The CDR3 sequence is 11 residues long. V gave up 10 bases and J gave up 5 bases, with 10 bases separating them. CDR1 and CDR2 (germline): ENHRY, SYGVKD. CDR3 coding DNA: TGTGCCACCAGGCGGGGAGATACGCAGTATTTT. Its translation is CATRRGDTQYF.

The V call is TRBV23-1, the J call TRBJ1-5; TRBD1 aligns across 9 bases. TRBV23-1 is an open reading frame, and its role is uncertain. The CDR3 sequence is 16 residues long. The V and J ends lost 3 bases and 1 base, in that order; junction bases with no gene match: 4. CDR3 coding DNA: TGCGCCAGCAGTCAGACCGGGACAGGGAGCAATCAGCCCCAGCATTTT. It codes for CASSQTGTGSNQPQHF.

The chain employs TRBV19 and TRBJ2-6, with unresolved D. The CDR3 has 15 amino acids. Trimming pared 3 bases from V and 0 bases from J, leaving 6 bases between. CDR1 and CDR2 from the germline V gene are LNHDA and SQIVND (reference sequence). In nucleotides, the CDR3 is TGTGCCAGTAGTATCCGGAGCTCTGGGGCCAACGTCCTGACTTTC. It is translated as CASSIRSSGANVLTF.

The table lists this clone with a count of one. This rearrangement joins TRBV6-1 to TRBJ1-4, with D unclear. The germline gives CDR1 MNHNS, CDR2 SASEGT. This CDR3 spans 12 amino acids. V gave up 6 bases and J gave up 8 bases, with 10 bases separating them. In DNA, the CDR3 is TGTGCCAGCAGCAGGTTAGGAGAAAAACTGTTTTTT. Translation gives CASSRLGEKLFF.

This chain links TRBV7-9 with TRBJ1-2, with D possibly being TRBD1 (5 bases). This CDR3 comprises 14 residues. The germline CDR1 and CDR2 sequences are SEHNR and FQNEAQ (reference sequence). Between the trimmed V and J ends, which lost 3 bases and 4 bases, there was a span of 12 bases. Here the CDR3 reads CASSLEGQGYGYTF. For the CDR3, the DNA is TGTGCCAGCAGCTTGGAAGGGCAGGGCTATGGCTACACCTTC.

The genes are TRBV19 and TRBJ1-5, with D perhaps matching TRBD1 (5 bases). Trimming cost V 7 bases and J 3 bases, with 16 bases left between them. The germline CDR1 and CDR2 sequences are LNHDA and SQIVND (reference sequence). The length of the CDR3 is 15 residues. The chain's CDR3 is CASTPGGTSNQPQHF. The CDR3 bases are TGTGCCAGTACACCTGGGGGGACTTCCAATCAGCCCCAGCATTTT.

The chain links TRBV29-1 to TRBJ2-1; D ambiguous. V was pared by 3 bases and J by 3 bases, with 12 bases between. Looked up from germline, CDR1 is SQVTM and CDR2 is ANQGSEA. This CDR3 comprises 14 residues. CDR3 in DNA: TGCAGCGTTGACCGCGAGAACCTCTACAATGAGCAGTTCTTC. It is translated as CSVDRENLYNEQFF.

The chain has TRBV5-6 and TRBJ2-7, with 8 positions matching TRBD1. The V and J ends lost 4 bases and 1 base, in that order; junction bases with no gene match: 13. The CDR3 totals 17 residues. Germline loops: CDR1 SGHDT, CDR2 YYEEEE. CDR3 sequence reads: CASSPSWQGARSYEQYV. CDR3 bases: TGTGCCAGCAGCCCCTCCTGGCAGGGGGCAAGGTCCTACGAGCAGTACGTC.

The rearrangement links TRBV10-3 to TRBJ1-1, with TRBD1 identical over 8 bases. Germline V gene lookup returns CDR1 ENHRY and CDR2 SYGVKD. Trimming at V came to 2 bases and at J to 3 bases, leaving 11 bases not matched to a gene. The CDR3 length is 17 residues. The DNA for the CDR3 is TGTGCCATCAGTGAGACCAGATACAGGGGGTGGGACACTGAAGCTTTCTTT. Amino acids: CAISETRYRGWDTEAFF.

The chain recombines TRBV18 with TRBJ2-1; 7 nucleotides align to TRBD1. V was clipped by 1 base and J by 4 bases; unmatched bases: 4. This CDR3 region has 15 residues. The germline V gene has CDR1 KGHSH and CDR2 LQKENI. The CDR3 region has the DNA TGTGCCAGCTCACCACGGGCAGGGGGTTACAATGAGCAGTTCTTC. This gives the protein CASSPRAGGYNEQFF.

The chain carries TRBV9 and TRBJ2-1; D unresolved. V shed 5 bases and J shed 8 bases, with 20 bases lying between them. The CDR3 runs to 15 residues. The germline gives CDR1 SGDLS, CDR2 YYNGEE. This CDR3 reads CASSPFGGDPHEQFF. The CDR3 region has the DNA TGTGCCAGCAGTCCATTCGGCGGAGACCCCCATGAGCAGTTCTTC.

This chain joins TRBV2 and TRBJ1-4; D unresolved. Germline assignment: CDR1 SNHLY and CDR2 FYNNEI. V lost 9 bases and J lost 2, with 10 bases in between. The CDR3 sequence is 13 residues long. CDR3 in amino acids: CASTGGTNEKLFF. CDR3 sequence (DNA): TGTGCCAGTACCGGAGGTACTAATGAAAAACTGTTTTTT.